The 9 T cell receptor beta chains below all came from one sample that was sequenced in a study of T cell repertoires in cytomegalovirus infection. TCRdb re-analysed the reads in MiXCR, keeping a single row per CDR3 protein. The sample records more than 140,000 distinct CDR3 sequences, under 8% being singletons. The sequencing sample was made of PBMCs. The source is a human donor in good health (CMV status not recorded). Some clones in this sample may be carry-over from other donors' samples.

This clonotype was seen repeatedly, ten times or more. The chain couples TRBV7-2 to TRBJ2-5; 15 bases are shared with TRBD2. The CDR3 is made up of 17 amino acids. The germline gives CDR1 SGHTA, CDR2 FQGNSA. V lost 6 bases and J lost 5; bases outside the gene matches: 10. For the CDR3, the DNA is TGTGCCAGCAGGGGGCCGGGACTAGCGGGGGGTCTGGAGACCCAGTACTTC. Amino acid sequence: CASRGPGLAGGLETQYF.

The sample holds a few counts of this clonotype. V is TRBV19 and J is TRBJ1-1; D gene unclear. From germline, CDR1 is LNHDA and CDR2 SQIVND (reference sequence). The CDR3 is made up of 13 amino acids. V gave up 3 bases and J gave up 6 bases, with 11 bases separating them. The CDR3 sequence is CASSMDRNSEAFF. In DNA, the CDR3 is TGTGCCAGTAGTATGGATAGAAATTCTGAAGCTTTCTTT.

Ten or more counts support this clonotype. The V gene is TRBV20-1, the J gene TRBJ2-2; possible D gene TRBD1, 5 bases. Trimming stripped 3 bases from V and 3 bases from J, with 14 bases between. Germline V CDR1 and CDR2: DFQATT, SNEGSKA (reference sequence). The CDR3 length is 15 residues. CDR3 nucleotide sequence: TGCAGTGCTAGGGCAGGGTCGTGGGACACCGGGGAGCTGTTTTTT. This encodes CSARAGSWDTGELFF.

This clonotype was observed at least ten times. The chain links TRBV28 to TRBJ2-7; D might be TRBD1 (6 bases). This CDR3 has 13 amino acids. Looked up from germline, CDR1 is MDHEN and CDR2 is SYDVKM. Trimming took off 8 bases at V and 3 bases at J, with 14 bases between the two ends. This CDR3 reads CASELGGNYEQYF. The CDR3 nucleotides are TGTGCCAGCGAGCTTGGGGGCAACTACGAGCAGTACTTC.

This clonotype has ten or more counts. V usage is TRBV7-2 and J usage is TRBJ2-5; no definite D call. With 1 base removed from V and 0 bases from J, the gap between germline ends came to 12 bases. The CDR3 spans 16 residues. Germline V gene sequence: CDR1 SGHTA, CDR2 FQGNSA. The CDR3 protein is CASSLGRFRNQETQYF. The CDR3 DNA sequence: TGTGCCAGCAGCTTAGGAAGATTCCGGAACCAAGAGACCCAGTACTTC.

The sample holds many counts of this clonotype. The J gene is TRBJ2-5, the V gene TRBV5-1; D call uncertain. Germline CDR1 is SGHRS and CDR2 is YFSETQ. The CDR3 extends over 9 amino acids. V was shortened by 4 bases and J by 13 bases, with 8 bases between the two germline ends. CDR3 in amino acids: CASSLRRYF. Here the CDR3 DNA reads TGCGCCAGCAGCCTACGGAGGTACTTC.

In the case of this clonotype: A read error is possible here, since a much larger clone lies one base away. The V gene is TRBV4-1, the J gene TRBJ1-1; D call uncertain. This CDR3 spans 16 amino acids. V was cut by 0 bases and J by 1 base, with 12 bases left in between. CDR1 and CDR2 (germline): MGHRA, YSYEKL. CDR3 residues: CASSQDRIRENTEAFF. Here the CDR3 DNA reads TGCGCCAGCAGCCAAGATCGTATTAGGGAGAACACTGAAGCTTTCTTT.

This clonotype was recorded many times. The chain employs TRBV28 and TRBJ1-6, with D perhaps matching TRBD1 (5 bases). Looked up from germline, CDR1 is MDHEN and CDR2 is SYDVKM. The CDR3 spans 14 residues. V was cut by 7 bases and J by 6 bases, with 13 bases left in between. Here the CDR3 DNA reads TGTGCCAGCACGGCAGGGAGATTTAATTCACCCCTCCACTTT. It specifies CASTAGRFNSPLHF.

Comments on this clonotype: This may come from a read error, since a much larger clone is one base off. The chain is built from TRBV7-9 and TRBJ2-7; no clear D gene. The germline gives CDR1 SEHNR, CDR2 FQNEAQ (reference sequence). The CDR3 length is 14 residues. In DNA, the CDR3 is TGTACCAGCAGCTTTTATCCGGGCGGCTACGAGCAGTACTTC. Its protein is CTSSFYPGGYEQYF.